The 15 T cell receptor beta chains below were found in one sample sequenced in a study of blood T cell repertoires in COVID-19. Libraries were prepared by immunoSEQ multiplex PCR; TCRdb keeps only in-frame clonotypes and omits some of them. The data contain hundreds of thousands of clones, about 88% of them singletons. The specimen sequenced was peripheral blood. All receptors derive from a man younger than 35 with COVID-19, enrolled during active disease.

The chain employs TRBV7-2 and TRBJ1-2, with 11 nucleotides matching TRBD1. The CDR3 runs 15 residues. The V gene end was trimmed by 5 bases and the J gene end by 4 bases; junction bases not matched to a gene: 6. Per the germline V gene, CDR1 is SGHTA and CDR2 is FQGNSA. The CDR3, as DNA: TGTGCCAGCAGCCCCAGGACAGGGGGCGCCTATGGCTACACCTTC. Translated, it gives CASSPRTGGAYGYTF.

As to this clone: At one boundary the junction diverges from the germline segment, which might be a read error. This sequence joins TRBV7-9 and TRBJ2-5; TRBD1 matches at 10 bases. This CDR3 is 15 amino acids long. Per germline, CDR1 SEHNR and CDR2 FQNEAQ (reference sequence). The CDR3 DNA reads as TGTGCCGGCAGCTCGGGACAGGGGTTCGGGGAGACCCAGTACTTC. Residues: CAGSSGQGFGETQYF.

The CDR3 sequence: CASSFITGERKSTDTQYF. The CDR3 DNA is TGTGCCAGCAGCTTTATCACGGGGGAGAGGAAGAGCACAGATACGCAGTATTTT. The chain has TRBV7-3 and TRBJ2-3; D is possibly TRBD2 (6 bases). This CDR3 spans 18 amino acids. Germline assignment: CDR1 SGHTA and CDR2 FQGTGA. V was shortened by 3 bases and J by 0 bases, with 19 bases between the two germline ends.

This clone is a singleton in its sample. The chain joins TRBV6-5 to TRBJ1-2; TRBD1 is a possible D gene (5 bases). V gave up 6 bases and J gave up 4 bases, with 12 bases separating them. Germline lookup yields CDR1 MNHEY and CDR2 SVGAGI. CDR3 size: 13 residues. Here the CDR3 reads CASSREGLYGYTF. CDR3 coding DNA: TGTGCCAGCAGCAGGGAGGGACTCTATGGCTACACCTTC.

V and J are TRBV2 and TRBJ2-1; 10 nucleotides align to TRBD2. Germline values: CDR1 SNHLY, CDR2 FYNNEI. This CDR3 contains 15 residues. The V segment lost 8 bases and the J segment 8 bases; nucleotides outside the gene matches: 12. CDR3 loop: CASSAQGLALDEQFF. The CDR3 DNA sequence: TGTGCCAGCTCAGCCCAGGGACTAGCGCTCGATGAGCAGTTCTTC.

The chain is built from TRBV7-9 and TRBJ2-1, with D perhaps TRBD2 (6 bases). Trimming cost V 5 bases and J 6 bases, with 14 bases left between them. Germline V gives CDR1 SEHNR, CDR2 FQNEAQ (reference sequence). This CDR3 is built from 14 residues. The CDR3 DNA follows: TGTGCCAGCAGCCTACCGGGACTGGGCAATGAGCAGTTCTTC. It translates to CASSLPGLGNEQFF.

The rearrangement joins TRBV5-5 to TRBJ2-4; 11 bases are shared with TRBD2. The CDR3 length is 15 residues. The germline V gene has CDR1 SGHKS and CDR2 YYEKEE (reference sequence). V shed 5 bases, J shed 8 bases, and the junction held 9 bases outside the gene matches. For the CDR3, the DNA is TGTGCCAGCAGACCCTTTCTAGCGGGAGGAGACATTCAGTACTTC. It translates to CASRPFLAGGDIQYF.

This chain links TRBV6-5 with TRBJ1-1, with unresolved D. The CDR3 has 14 residues. Trimming shortened V by 7 bases and J by 0 bases, and 12 bases separated the two germline ends. The V gene's germline CDR1 is MNHEY and CDR2 SVGAGI. In DNA, the CDR3 is TGTGCCAGCACCACGGGAAAAATGAACACTGAAGCTTTCTTT. The encoded protein is CASTTGKMNTEAFF.

This chain connects TRBV7-3 to TRBJ2-2; 7 bases fit TRBD1. Trimming cost V 4 bases and J 4 bases; bases outside gene matches: 12. Germline-derived CDR1 and CDR2 are SGHTA and FQGTGA. The CDR3 is 17 amino acids. For the CDR3, the DNA is TGTGCCAGCAGCTCAAGACAGGGAAAGCTGGGCACCGGGGAGCTGTTTTTT. This sequence encodes CASSSRQGKLGTGELFF.

The V gene is TRBV29-1, the J gene TRBJ1-2; a weak D match, TRBD1 (6 bases). This CDR3 is built from 14 residues. Germline V CDR1 and CDR2: SQVTM, ANQGSEA. V was trimmed by 5 bases and J by 6 bases, leaving 19 bases between them. The CDR3 DNA reads as TGCAGCGTTCTTGACAGGCAGGCTCATGATGGCTACACCTTC. Protein: CSVLDRQAHDGYTF.

The genes are TRBV24-1 and TRBJ2-2; a possible D gene is TRBD1 (6 bases). The CDR3 is 14 residues long. Between the trimmed V and J ends, which lost 8 bases and 5 bases, there was a span of 14 bases. CDR1 KGHDR and CDR2 SFDVKD come from the germline V gene. The CDR3 coding sequence is TGTGCCACCAACAGGGATGGGACAACCGGGGAGCTGTTTTTT. Translating it yields CATNRDGTTGELFF.

This chain joins TRBV1 and TRBJ1-1; the table's D call, TRBD1, has no DNA check behind it. TRBV1 is noted as a pseudogene. This CDR3 has 20 amino acids. CDR3 in amino acids: CTSSPGGQGDRVKVNTEAFF. In DNA, the CDR3 is TGCACCAGCAGCCCAGGGGGGCAAGGGGACCGGGTAAAAGTTAACACTGAAGCTTTCTTT.

This chain connects TRBV19 to TRBJ2-2, with 13 positions matching TRBD2. This CDR3 is built from 16 residues. Germline loops: CDR1 LNHDA, CDR2 SQIVND (reference sequence). V lost 3 bases to trimming and J lost 5 bases; unmatched junction nucleotides: 3. CDR3 protein: CASSITSGRGTGELFF. Written as DNA, the CDR3 is TGTGCCAGTAGTATTACTAGCGGGAGGGGAACCGGGGAGCTGTTTTTT.

The genes are TRBV10-1 and TRBJ2-7; 9 nucleotides agree with TRBD1. Germline V gives CDR1 WNHNN, CDR2 SYGVQD (reference sequence). The CDR3 is made up of 14 amino acids. With 7 bases clipped from V and 4 bases from J, the junction kept 8 bases outside the gene matches. CDR3 coding DNA: TGCGCCAGCATAGGACAGGGGACCAGATACGAGCAGTACTTC. This translates into CASIGQGTRYEQYF.

The rearrangement uses TRBV15 and TRBJ2-1; D is unresolved. The length of the CDR3 is 14 residues. CDR1 LNHNV and CDR2 YYDKDF come from the germline V gene (reference sequence). Trimming stripped 0 bases from V and 1 base from J, with 4 bases between. The CDR3 reads CATSRDRSYNEQFF. The CDR3 DNA sequence: TGTGCCACCAGCAGAGATCGTTCCTACAATGAGCAGTTCTTC.